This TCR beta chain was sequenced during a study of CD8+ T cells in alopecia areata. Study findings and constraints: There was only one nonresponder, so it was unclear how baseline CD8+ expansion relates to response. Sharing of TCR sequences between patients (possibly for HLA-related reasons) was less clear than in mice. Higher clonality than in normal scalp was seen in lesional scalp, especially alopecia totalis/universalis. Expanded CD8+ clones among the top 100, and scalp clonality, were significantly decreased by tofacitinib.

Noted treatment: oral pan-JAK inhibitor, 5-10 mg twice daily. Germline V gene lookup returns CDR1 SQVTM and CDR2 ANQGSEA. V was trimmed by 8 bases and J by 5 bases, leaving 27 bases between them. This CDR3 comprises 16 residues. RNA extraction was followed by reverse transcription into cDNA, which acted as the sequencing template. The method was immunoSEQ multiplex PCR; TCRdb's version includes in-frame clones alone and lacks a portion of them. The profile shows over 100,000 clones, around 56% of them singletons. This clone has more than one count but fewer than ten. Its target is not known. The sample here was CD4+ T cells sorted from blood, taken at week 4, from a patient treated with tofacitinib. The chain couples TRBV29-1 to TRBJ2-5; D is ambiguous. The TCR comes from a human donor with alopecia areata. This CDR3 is CSLSHRLSQEGETQYF. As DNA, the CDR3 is TGCAGCCTTTCCCATCGGTTATCCCAAGAAGGGGAGACCCAGTACTTC.